This is a list of T cell receptor beta chains from one sample in a study of regulatory T cells in long-lasting Graves disease. TCRdb re-called the multiplex PCR reads with MiXCR, one entry per CDR3 protein. The sample has fewer than 450,000 distinct CDR3 sequences, 15% seen once; the top ten hold around 7.6%. The data also belong to a second study, concerning T cells in Graves' hyperthyroidism and ophthalmopathy.

Sequences were derived from peripheral blood mononuclear cells (PBMCs), sampled at new diagnosis, from a patient treated with antithyroid drugs. The source of these receptors is a woman between 40 and 50 years old with Graves disease. Both conserved end residues are part of each CDR3. The order of the fields is V gene, clone size, D gene, J gene, CDR3 DNA, CDR3 protein. D genes are given only for firm matches. The size field is filled for only some rows; it gives once, few, many or a size class.

V gene: TRBV10-2; clone size: many; D gene: TRBD2; J gene: TRBJ2-7; CDR3 DNA: TGCGCCAGCAGTGATAGACTAGCGGTGCGGGGCCCTTCCTACGAGCAGTACTTC; CDR3 protein: CASSDRLAVRGPSYEQYF
V gene: TRBV20-1; clone size: few; D gene: .; J gene: TRBJ2-7; CDR3 DNA: TGCAGTGCCCTAGGGGACGGGACCTACGAGCAGTACTTC; CDR3 protein: CSALGDGTYEQYF
V gene: TRBV12-3/TRBV12-4; clone size: many; D gene: .; J gene: TRBJ1-1; CDR3 DNA: TGTGCCAGCAGTACTCCAGGGGTTACTGAAGCTTTCTTT; CDR3 protein: CASSTPGVTEAFF
V gene: TRBV24-1; clone size: few; D gene: .; J gene: TRBJ2-1; CDR3 DNA: TGTGCCACCAGTCCGGGTTGGAATGAGCAGTTCTTC; CDR3 protein: CATSPGWNEQFF
V gene: TRBV9; clone size: .; D gene: TRBD2; J gene: TRBJ2-1; CDR3 DNA: TGTGCCAGCAGTTCCTCAATAATCACTAGCGGGAGGGCCCACAATGAGCAGTTCTTC; CDR3 protein: CASSSSIITSGRAHNEQFF
V gene: TRBV20-1; clone size: few; D gene: TRBD2; J gene: TRBJ2-3; CDR3 DNA: TGCAGTGCTCGCCCCTTACTAGCGGAGAGCACAGATACGCAGTATTTT; CDR3 protein: CSARPLLAESTDTQYF
V gene: TRBV29-1; clone size: few; D gene: TRBD2; J gene: TRBJ2-5; CDR3 DNA: TGCAGCGTTGCCGTGGGAGGGAGAGGAGAGACCCAGTACTTC; CDR3 protein: CSVAVGGRGETQYF
V gene: TRBV20-1; clone size: many; D gene: TRBD2; J gene: TRBJ2-3; CDR3 DNA: TGCAGTGCTCCAGCGGGAGGCACAGATACGCAGTATTTT; CDR3 protein: CSAPAGGTDTQYF
V gene: TRBV7-2; clone size: .; D gene: TRBD2; J gene: TRBJ2-7; CDR3 DNA: TGTGCCAGCAGCTACGGGACTAGGCCCTACGAGCAGTACTTC; CDR3 protein: CASSYGTRPYEQYF
V gene: TRBV11-3; clone size: many; D gene: .; J gene: TRBJ2-6; CDR3 DNA: TGTGCCAGCAGCTTAGAGCCGGGGGGGGCCAACGTCCTGACTTTC; CDR3 protein: CASSLEPGGANVLTF
V gene: TRBV7-2; clone size: .; D gene: .; J gene: TRBJ1-2; CDR3 DNA: TGTGCCAGCAGCTTAGGAGTCCAGGGGTGGCACTATGGCTACACCTTC; CDR3 protein: CASSLGVQGWHYGYTF
V gene: TRBV6-2/TRBV6-3; clone size: many; D gene: TRBD1; J gene: TRBJ2-7; CDR3 DNA: TGTGCCAGCAGAACACGGACAGGATCCAATGAGCAGTACTTC; CDR3 protein: CASRTRTGSNEQYF
V gene: TRBV27; clone size: many; D gene: .; J gene: TRBJ2-1; CDR3 DNA: TGTGCCAGCAAGTACAATGAGCAGTTCTTC; CDR3 protein: CASKYNEQFF
V gene: TRBV12-3/TRBV12-4; clone size: many; D gene: .; J gene: TRBJ1-1; CDR3 DNA: TGTGCCAGCAGTTATCCGAGGGAGGAAGCTTTCTTT; CDR3 protein: CASSYPREEAFF
V gene: TRBV9; clone size: few; D gene: TRBD2; J gene: TRBJ2-1; CDR3 DNA: TGTGCCAGCAGTCCAGGGACTAGCGGAGACAATGAGCAGTTCTTC; CDR3 protein: CASSPGTSGDNEQFF
V gene: TRBV28; clone size: few; D gene: TRBD2; J gene: TRBJ2-1; CDR3 DNA: TGTGCCAGCAGTTGGGCGGGAGATCACAATGAGCAGTTCTTC; CDR3 protein: CASSWAGDHNEQFF